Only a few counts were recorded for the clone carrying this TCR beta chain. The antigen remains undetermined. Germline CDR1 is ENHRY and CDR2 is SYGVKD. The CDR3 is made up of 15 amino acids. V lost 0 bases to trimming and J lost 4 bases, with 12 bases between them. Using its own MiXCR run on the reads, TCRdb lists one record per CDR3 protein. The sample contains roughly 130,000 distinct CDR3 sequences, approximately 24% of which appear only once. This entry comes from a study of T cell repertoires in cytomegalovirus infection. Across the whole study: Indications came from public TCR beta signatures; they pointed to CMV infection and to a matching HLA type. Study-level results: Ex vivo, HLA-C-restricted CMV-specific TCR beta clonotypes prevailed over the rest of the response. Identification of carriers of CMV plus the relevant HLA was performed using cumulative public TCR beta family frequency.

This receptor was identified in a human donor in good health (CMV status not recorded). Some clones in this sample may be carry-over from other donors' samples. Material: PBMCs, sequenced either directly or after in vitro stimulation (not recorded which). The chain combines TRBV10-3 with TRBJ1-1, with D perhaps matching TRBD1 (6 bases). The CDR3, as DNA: TGTGCCATCAGTGAGTCAACAGGGAGCGGCACTGAAGCTTTCTTT. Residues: CAISESTGSGTEAFF.